These T cell receptor beta chains were read from a single sample in a study of shared clonotypes between healthy human individuals. Assay used: immunoSEQ multiplex PCR; TCRdb lists only in-frame clones, some missing. The data contain 2,500,000 or so clones, about nine tenths of them singletons. The specimen was naive CD4+ T cells from PBMCs. Source of these receptors: a man aged 18-30 years in good health. Some clones in this sample may be carry-over from other donors' samples. Each CDR3 is given without its conserved first and last residue. Clone size, where shown, is once, few, many, or a class for clones that have expanded.

clone_size: once
v_call: TRBV5-6
cdr3_aa: ASSLGPHSTDTQY

clone_size: NA
v_call: TRBV12-5
cdr3_aa: ASGLVDGGTQY

clone_size: NA
v_call: TRBV7-3
cdr3_aa: ASSLMHAWETQY

clone_size: NA
v_call: TRBV7-2
cdr3_aa: ASSPGQYGYT

clone_size: once
v_call: TRBV9
cdr3_aa: ASTKRDQETQY

clone_size: NA
v_call: TRBV7-9
cdr3_aa: ASSLARPGDSYEQY

clone_size: NA
v_call: TRBV19
cdr3_aa: ASSGPTRGSLLYGYT

clone_size: NA
v_call: TRBV7-2
cdr3_aa: ASSLSSASNYGYT

clone_size: once
v_call: TRBV5-1
cdr3_aa: ASSLADFSSPQY

clone_size: NA
v_call: TRBV7-9
cdr3_aa: ASSLPPRESSYEQY

clone_size: NA
v_call: TRBV19
cdr3_aa: ASSQPGQALSEAF

clone_size: once
v_call: TRBV15
cdr3_aa: ATSRGVATNEKLF

clone_size: NA
v_call: TRBV20-1
cdr3_aa: SALGYNEQF

clone_size: NA
v_call: TRBV28
cdr3_aa: ASSLNREGPF

clone_size: NA
v_call: TRBV11-2
cdr3_aa: ASRPTGYEQY

clone_size: few
v_call: TRBV4-1
cdr3_aa: ASSQDPRTINEKLF

clone_size: once
v_call: TRBV29-1
cdr3_aa: SAGRQNTEAF

clone_size: NA
v_call: TRBV10-3
cdr3_aa: AISAQVNTEAF

clone_size: NA
v_call: TRBV10-3
cdr3_aa: ASADDQETQY

clone_size: NA
v_call: TRBV7-2
cdr3_aa: ASRISSTDTQY

clone_size: NA
v_call: TRBV7-2
cdr3_aa: ASSSRALFDTIY

clone_size: NA
v_call: TRBV5-5
cdr3_aa: ASSLDRQPYYGYT

clone_size: once
v_call: TRBV28
cdr3_aa: ASRETPDQPQH

clone_size: NA
v_call: TRBV5-1
cdr3_aa: ASSDIPAGVTDTQY

clone_size: NA
v_call: TRBV5-4
cdr3_aa: ASSLVLAGARTDTQY

clone_size: NA
v_call: TRBV4-2
cdr3_aa: ASSQISGRGPYEQY

clone_size: NA
v_call: TRBV2
cdr3_aa: ASMFAGGSTDTQY

clone_size: NA
v_call: TRBV30
cdr3_aa: AWSLGPGYT

clone_size: NA
v_call: TRBV27
cdr3_aa: ASSAGGASTDTQY

clone_size: NA
v_call: TRBV10-1
cdr3_aa: ASSEVLQGREETQY

clone_size: NA
v_call: TRBV9
cdr3_aa: ASSVEGPGGPGNTIY

clone_size: NA
v_call: TRBV7-9
cdr3_aa: ASRGIRGDTQY

clone_size: NA
v_call: TRBV11-3
cdr3_aa: ASSPGGAQPQH

clone_size: NA
v_call: TRBV7-3
cdr3_aa: ASSRSGVSDTQY

clone_size: NA
v_call: TRBV19
cdr3_aa: ASRSGGTGQPQH

clone_size: NA
v_call: TRBV28
cdr3_aa: ASSLGGEQF

clone_size: NA
v_call: TRBV10-3
cdr3_aa: AISESGGDGEKLF

clone_size: NA
v_call: TRBV6-6
cdr3_aa: ASSYTQPQGRAF

clone_size: NA
v_call: TRBV28
cdr3_aa: ASSLWASGSSTDTQY

clone_size: NA
v_call: TRBV14
cdr3_aa: ASSQGLAGGHEQY

clone_size: NA
v_call: TRBV7-3
cdr3_aa: ASSKVAGSYNEQF

clone_size: NA
v_call: TRBV5-4
cdr3_aa: ASSAIGNTIY

clone_size: NA
v_call: TRBV4-3
cdr3_aa: ASSQRTGVVYEQY

clone_size: NA
v_call: TRBV7-9
cdr3_aa: ASSLTSENTGELF

clone_size: NA
v_call: TRBV28
cdr3_aa: ASSLFLLDRGYEQY

clone_size: NA
v_call: TRBV7-3
cdr3_aa: ASSLPRQYNQPQH

clone_size: NA
v_call: TRBV6-5
cdr3_aa: ASSYSLGGRAGELF

clone_size: NA
v_call: TRBV27
cdr3_aa: ASSLFSLMGTSLTGELF

clone_size: NA
v_call: TRBV5-1
cdr3_aa: ASSLNTGELF

clone_size: NA
v_call: TRBV5-5
cdr3_aa: ASSLGAQGIQGYEQY

clone_size: NA
v_call: TRBV2
cdr3_aa: ASSEIGPGNTIY

clone_size: NA
v_call: TRBV2
cdr3_aa: ASSADYNEQF

clone_size: NA
v_call: TRBV9
cdr3_aa: ASSPGLAEYNEQF

clone_size: NA
v_call: TRBV11-3
cdr3_aa: ASSQWGGQETQY

clone_size: NA
v_call: TRBV28
cdr3_aa: ASSLAGNYGYT

clone_size: NA
v_call: TRBV28
cdr3_aa: ASSLYFGDNQPQH

clone_size: NA
v_call: TRBV2
cdr3_aa: ASGRENTGELF

clone_size: NA
v_call: TRBV11-3
cdr3_aa: ASSLGLTGEQY

clone_size: NA
v_call: TRBV7-6
cdr3_aa: ALVETQY